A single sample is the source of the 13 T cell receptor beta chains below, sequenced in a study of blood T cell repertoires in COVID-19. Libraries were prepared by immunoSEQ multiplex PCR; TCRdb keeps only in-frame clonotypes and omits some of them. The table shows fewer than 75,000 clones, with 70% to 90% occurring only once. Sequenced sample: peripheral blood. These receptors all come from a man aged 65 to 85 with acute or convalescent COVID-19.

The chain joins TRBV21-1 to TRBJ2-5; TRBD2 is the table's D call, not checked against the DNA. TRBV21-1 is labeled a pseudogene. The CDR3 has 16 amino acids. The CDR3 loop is CASSKYTAPWRETQYF. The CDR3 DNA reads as TGTGCCAGCAGCAAATACACGGCCCCATGGAGAGAGACCCAGTACTTC.

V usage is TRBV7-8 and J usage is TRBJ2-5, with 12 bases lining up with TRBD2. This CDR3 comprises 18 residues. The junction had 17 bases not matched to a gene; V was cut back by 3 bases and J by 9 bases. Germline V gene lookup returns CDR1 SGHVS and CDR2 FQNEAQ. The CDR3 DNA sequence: TGTGCCAGCAGCTTGTCGACTAGCGGGGGCGTAGATTTCGTGGCCCAGTACTTC. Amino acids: CASSLSTSGGVDFVAQYF. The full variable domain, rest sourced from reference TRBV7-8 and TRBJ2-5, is GAGVSQSPRYKVAKRGQDVALRCDPISGHVSLFWYQQALGQGPEFLTYFQNEAQLDKSGLPSDRFFAERPEGSVSTLKIQRTQQEDSAVYLCASSLSTSGGVDFVAQYFGPGTRLLVL.

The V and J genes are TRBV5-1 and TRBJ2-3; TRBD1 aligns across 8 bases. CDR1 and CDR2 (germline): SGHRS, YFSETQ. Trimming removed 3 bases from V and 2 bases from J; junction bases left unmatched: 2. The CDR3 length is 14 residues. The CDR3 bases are TGCGCCAGCAGCTCACAGGGGGACACAGATACGCAGTATTTT. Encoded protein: CASSSQGDTDTQYF. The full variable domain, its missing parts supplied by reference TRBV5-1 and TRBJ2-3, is KAGVTQTPRYLIKTRGQQVTLSCSPISGHRSVSWYQQTPGQGLQFLFEYFSETQRNKGNFPGRFSGRQFSNSRSEMNVSTLELGDSALYLCASSSQGDTDTQYFGPGTRLTVL.

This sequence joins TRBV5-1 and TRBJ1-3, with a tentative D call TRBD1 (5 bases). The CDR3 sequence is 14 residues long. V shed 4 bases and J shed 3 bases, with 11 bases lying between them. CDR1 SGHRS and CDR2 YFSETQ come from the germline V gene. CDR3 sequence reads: CASSVSGFGNTIYF. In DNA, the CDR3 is TGCGCCAGCAGCGTCTCAGGGTTTGGAAACACCATATATTTT.

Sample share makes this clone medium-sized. The CDR3 DNA reads as TGCGCCAGCAGCCAAGACTGGCGGGGCACTGAAGCTTTCTTT. Translating gives CASSQDWRGTEAFF. This chain uses TRBV4-3 with TRBJ1-1; D is unresolved. CDR3 length: 14 amino acids. Trimming removed 0 bases from V and 4 bases from J, with 9 bases in between. Germline assignment: CDR1 LGHNA and CDR2 YSLEER.

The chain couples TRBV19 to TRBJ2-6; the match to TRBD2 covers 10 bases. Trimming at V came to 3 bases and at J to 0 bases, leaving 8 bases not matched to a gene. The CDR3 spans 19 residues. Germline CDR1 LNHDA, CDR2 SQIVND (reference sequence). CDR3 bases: TGTGCCAGTAGTATGCTGCTAGCGGGGGCGCTCTCTGGGGCCAACGTCCTGACTTTC. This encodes CASSMLLAGALSGANVLTF.

The CDR3 nucleotides read TGTGCCAGCAGACCGGACACCACGAACACTGAAGCTTTCTTT. Residues: CASRPDTTNTEAFF. V and J are TRBV6-4 and TRBJ1-1, with a weak D call TRBD1 (5 bases). Trimming stripped 6 bases from V and 1 base from J, with 12 bases between. The CDR3 has 14 amino acids. From germline, CDR1 is MRHNA and CDR2 SNTAGT.

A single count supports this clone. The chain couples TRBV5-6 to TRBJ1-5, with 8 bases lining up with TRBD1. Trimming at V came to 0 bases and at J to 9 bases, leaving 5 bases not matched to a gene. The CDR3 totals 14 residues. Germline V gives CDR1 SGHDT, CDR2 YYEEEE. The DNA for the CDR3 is TGTGCCAGCAGCTTGGGCGGTACAGGGGGGCCCCAGCATTTT. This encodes CASSLGGTGGPQHF. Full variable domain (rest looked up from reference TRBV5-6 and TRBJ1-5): DAGVTQSPTHLIKTRGQQVTLRCSPKSGHDTVSWYQQALGQGPQFIFQYYEEEERQRGNFPDRFSGHQFPNYSSELNVNALLLGDSALYLCASSLGGTGGPQHFGDGTRLSIL.

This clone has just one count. This chain's CDR3 is CATSRVRQGENQPQHF. CDR3 bases: TGTGCCACCAGCAGAGTAAGACAGGGGGAGAATCAGCCCCAGCATTTT. V gene TRBV15 combines with J gene TRBJ1-5, with 9 bases matching TRBD1. Germline CDR1 is LNHNV and CDR2 is YYDKDF (reference sequence). Trimming at V came to 1 base and at J to 4 bases, leaving 5 bases not matched to a gene. This CDR3 comprises 16 residues.

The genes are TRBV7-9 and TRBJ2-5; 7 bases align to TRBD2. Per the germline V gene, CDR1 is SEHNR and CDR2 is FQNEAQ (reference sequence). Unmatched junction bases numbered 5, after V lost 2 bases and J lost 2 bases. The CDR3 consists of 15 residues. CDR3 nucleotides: TGTGCCAGCAGCTTACGGCTAGCGGATCAAGAGACCCAGTACTTC. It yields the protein CASSLRLADQETQYF.

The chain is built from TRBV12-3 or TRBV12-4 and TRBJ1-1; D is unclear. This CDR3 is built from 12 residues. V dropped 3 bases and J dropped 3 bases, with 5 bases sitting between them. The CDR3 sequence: CASSFSDTEAFF. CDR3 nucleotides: TGTGCCAGCAGTTTTTCTGACACTGAAGCTTTCTTT.

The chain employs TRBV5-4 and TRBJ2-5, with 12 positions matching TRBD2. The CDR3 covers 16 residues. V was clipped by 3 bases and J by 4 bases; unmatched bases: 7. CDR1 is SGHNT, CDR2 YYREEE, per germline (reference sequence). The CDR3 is CASSSLLAGGLETQYF. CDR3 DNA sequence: TGTGCCAGCAGCTCACTACTAGCGGGGGGTTTAGAGACCCAGTACTTC. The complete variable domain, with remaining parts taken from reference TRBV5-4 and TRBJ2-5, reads ETGVTQSPTHLIKTRGQQVTLRCSSQSGHNTVSWYQQALGQGPQFIFQYYREEENGRGNFPPRFSGLQFPNYSSELNVNALELDDSALYLCASSSLLAGGLETQYFGPGTRLLVL.

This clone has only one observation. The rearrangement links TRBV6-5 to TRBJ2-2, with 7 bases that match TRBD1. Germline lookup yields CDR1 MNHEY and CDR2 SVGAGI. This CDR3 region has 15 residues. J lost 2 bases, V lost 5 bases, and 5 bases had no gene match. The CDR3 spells CASSTGQINTGELFF. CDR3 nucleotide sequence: TGTGCCAGCAGTACGGGACAGATAAACACCGGGGAGCTGTTTTTT.